The subject of this entry is one TCR beta chain. The antigen remains unidentified. The sample comes from a study of blood T cells in healthy people across ages. Study-level results: Possibly confounding the expanded clonotype changes was the fact that donor CMV status was unknown.

For the second PCR, which ran for roughly 6 to 11 cycles, a sample-barcoded 5' primer and a J-beta primer mix were used. TCRdb itself ran the 5' RACE reads through MiXCR, one entry per CDR3 protein. The profile shows 1.5 million or so distinct CDR3 sequences, about 45% of them singletons. Germline lookup yields CDR1 MDHEN and CDR2 SYDVKM. V trimming: 1 base; J trimming: 2 bases; junction bases outside the gene matches: 5. The CDR3 contains 15 residues. This chain uses TRBV28 with TRBJ2-7; 7 nucleotides line up with TRBD2. The sample was blood. This TCR was recovered from a woman aged 18-29 years in good health. The CDR3 protein is CASSLYASGTYEQYF. The CDR3 coding sequence is TGTGCCAGCAGTTTATACGCTAGCGGAACCTACGAGCAGTACTTC.